This is a list of T cell receptor beta chains from one sample in a study of beta chain features in type 1 diabetes. Profiling relied on immunoSEQ multiplex PCR, and the TCRdb table lists in-frame clones only, not all of them. The sample has over 150,000 clones, 7.5% to 10% seen once. The sample consisted of central memory CD4+ T cells from blood. The receptors come from a man between 18 and 29 years old in good health. CDR3s include the opening cysteine and the closing phenylalanine or tryptophan. D genes are given only for firm matches. Some rows have no size entry. The others give once, few or many, or a class for an expanded clone.

v_gene,j_gene,abundance,d_gene,CDR3aa,CDR3nt
TRBV30,TRBJ1-1,.,.,CAWSAGGLTEAFF,TGTGCCTGGAGTGCGGGGGGCCTCACTGAAGCTTTCTTT
TRBV18,TRBJ1-2,many,.,CASSPPGRGTYGYTF,TGTGCCAGCTCACCACCAGGGAGGGGGACCTATGGCTACACCTTC
TRBV5-1,TRBJ2-2,many,.,CASSLDAGTMNTGELFF,TGCGCCAGCAGCTTAGATGCCGGGACAATGAACACCGGGGAGCTGTTTTTT
TRBV28,TRBJ1-4,.,.,CASSWAAGATNEKLFF,TGTGCCAGCAGTTGGGCGGCAGGGGCAACTAATGAAAAACTGTTTTTT
TRBV7-2,TRBJ2-2,few,.,CASSLSNTGELFF,TGTGCCAGCAGCCTTTCGAACACCGGGGAGCTGTTTTTT
TRBV7-3,TRBJ2-3,.,TRBD1,CASSFSGQGGDTQYF,TGTGCCAGCAGCTTCTCGGGACAGGGCGGAGATACGCAGTATTTT
TRBV4-2,TRBJ2-1,few,TRBD2,CASSPRTSGGSHNEQFF,TGTGCCAGCAGCCCCCGGACTAGCGGGGGGTCCCACAATGAGCAGTTCTTC
TRBV5-1,TRBJ1-4,few,.,CASSLDSNEKLFF,TGCGCCAGCAGCTTGGACAGTAATGAAAAACTGTTTTTT
TRBV18,TRBJ2-7,many,.,CASSRTQGSNEQYF,TGTGCCAGCTCACGCACACAGGGCAGCAACGAGCAGTACTTC
TRBV19,TRBJ2-7,few,TRBD1,CASSRDRSSYEQYF,TGTGCCAGTAGTCGGGACAGGTCCTCCTACGAGCAGTACTTC
TRBV7-6,TRBJ2-7,few,.,CASSLDSHSYEQYF,TGTGCCAGCAGCTTAGACAGTCACTCCTACGAGCAGTACTTC
TRBV27,TRBJ2-3,many,.,CATWSGGGGTDTQYF,TGTGCCACCTGGAGTGGGGGAGGGGGAACAGATACGCAGTATTTT
TRBV30,TRBJ1-1,few,.,CAWARAGGVMNTEAFF,TGTGCCTGGGCAAGGGCGGGGGGCGTTATGAACACTGAAGCTTTCTTT
TRBV7-3,TRBJ2-1,many,.,CASSPGTEQFF,TGTGCCAGCAGCCCAGGGACAGAGCAGTTCTTC
TRBV18,TRBJ1-1,.,TRBD1,CASSPTGRQGLNTEAFF,TGTGCCAGCTCGCCGACCGGAAGACAGGGCTTGAACACTGAAGCTTTCTTT
TRBV7-6,TRBJ2-3,.,TRBD2,CASSSNSGTADTQYF,TGTGCCAGCAGCTCAAATAGCGGGACCGCAGATACGCAGTATTTT
TRBV28,TRBJ1-5,.,.,CASTDSAVFQPQHF,TGTGCCAGCACCGACAGCGCTGTGTTTCAGCCCCAGCATTTT
TRBV7-8,TRBJ2-1,.,.,CASSPRGAGTTYNEQFF,TGTGCCAGCAGCCCTAGAGGGGCGGGAACTACCTACAATGAGCAGTTCTTC
TRBV7-2,TRBJ1-1,few,.,CASSPRGGNTEAFF,TGTGCCAGCAGCCCAAGGGGGGGGAACACTGAAGCTTTCTTT
TRBV7-2,TRBJ2-1,many,TRBD2,CASSSDSSGRANEQFF,TGTGCCAGCAGCTCAGACTCTAGCGGGAGGGCGAATGAGCAGTTCTTC
TRBV4-2,TRBJ1-2,few,TRBD1,CASRRQQGEGGYTF,TGTGCCAGCAGAAGACAACAGGGGGAAGGTGGCTACACCTTC
TRBV30,TRBJ2-3,.,.,CAWTTSSDTQYF,TGTGCCTGGACAACTAGCTCAGATACGCAGTATTTT
TRBV7-7,TRBJ2-5,.,TRBD2,CAIRRGGRQETQYF,TGTGCCATCCGTCGGGGGGGCCGCCAAGAGACCCAGTACTTC
TRBV30,TRBJ2-7,.,TRBD2,CAWSGGRARGEYEQYF,TGTGCCTGGAGTGGCGGGAGGGCCCGGGGCGAGTACGAGCAGTACTTC
TRBV2,TRBJ2-2,few,TRBD1,CASSEVGTGHTGELFF,TGTGCCAGCAGTGAAGTTGGGACAGGGCACACCGGGGAGCTGTTTTTT
TRBV28,TRBJ1-1,many,.,CASSLFTEAFF,TGTGCCAGCAGCCTATTCACTGAAGCTTTCTTT
TRBV5-4,TRBJ2-7,.,.,CASSPSRAVGTYEQYF,TGTGCCAGCAGCCCATCGAGGGCGGTGGGCACCTACGAGCAGTACTTC
TRBV4-2,TRBJ2-2,.,.,CASSQGSEGTGELFF,TGTGCCAGCAGCCAGGGAAGTGAGGGCACCGGGGAGCTGTTTTTT
TRBV18,TRBJ1-1,few,.,CASSISGAPNTEAFF,TGTGCCAGCTCAATTTCTGGGGCCCCGAACACTGAAGCTTTCTTT
TRBV7-2,TRBJ2-5,.,.,CASSLIGTREETQYF,TGTGCCAGCAGCTTGATCGGCACTAGGGAAGAGACCCAGTACTTC
TRBV10-3,TRBJ2-2,few,TRBD1,CAISEPKGQGNTGELFF,TGTGCCATCAGTGAGCCCAAGGGACAGGGGAACACCGGGGAGCTGTTTTTT
TRBV15,TRBJ1-3,.,TRBD1,CATSRDASGTGGNTIYF,TGTGCCACCAGCAGAGATGCCTCCGGGACAGGGGGAAACACCATATATTTT
TRBV4-2,TRBJ1-2,few,.,CASSAIREDYGYTF,TGTGCCAGCAGCGCGATTAGGGAGGACTATGGCTACACCTTC
TRBV7-9,TRBJ2-1,many,.,CASSLDASYNEQFF,TGTGCCAGCAGCTTAGACGCCAGTTACAATGAGCAGTTCTTC
TRBV7-2,TRBJ1-5,few,.,CASSWEGNQPQHF,TGTGCCAGCTCCTGGGAGGGCAATCAGCCCCAGCATTTT
TRBV18,TRBJ2-3,many,.,CASSPPSLDTQYF,TGTGCCAGCTCACCACCGTCCCTGGATACGCAGTATTTT
TRBV7-3,TRBJ2-7,few,.,CASGKGGSEQYF,TGTGCCAGCGGTAAAGGGGGTAGCGAGCAGTACTTC
TRBV7-9,TRBJ1-2,.,.,CASSDVGGLNYGYTF,TGTGCCAGCAGCGACGTCGGGGGGCTGAACTATGGCTACACCTTC